This T cell receptor beta chain was recorded in a study of blood T cells in healthy people across ages. Study summary: Through template switching, about one barcoded beta molecule was captured per two T cells, as measured in model experiments.

Each sample used at least 6 million PBMCs. For this clonotype: Its target is not known.

Then a second PCR, running about 7 to 11 cycles, was carried out with a sample-barcoded 5' primer and a J-beta primer mix. Each CDR3 protein gets one entry after TCRdb re-called the 5' RACE reads with MiXCR. The table has roughly 1.4 million distinct CDR3 sequences, roughly 59% seen once. This CDR3 comprises 14 residues. Trimming cost V 8 bases and J 3 bases, with 16 bases left between them. Study findings and constraints: Among T cells, TCR beta diversity per million cells dropped roughly linearly as age rose.

This sequence joins TRBV12-3 or TRBV12-4 and TRBJ1-1; D might be TRBD1 (5 bases). Sample: blood. The receptor was isolated from a man between 18 and 29 years old in good health. The CDR3 coding sequence is TGTGCCAGCCGACGCCAGGGTTGGTACACTGAAGCTTTCTTT. Its protein product is CASRRQGWYTEAFF.